These 10 T cell receptor beta chains originate from one sample sequenced in a study of T cells after yellow fever vaccination. TCRdb re-called the 5' RACE reads with MiXCR, one entry per CDR3 protein. In the table there are a few hundred thousand distinct CDR3 sequences, roughly 7% of which are singletons. The sample consisted of PBMCs, taken around 45 days after the first yellow fever vaccination. The receptor set was obtained from a man aged 18 to 30 who received the YFV17D yellow fever vaccine.

This chain connects TRBV7-9 to TRBJ2-1, with 9 positions matching TRBD2. In germline, CDR1 is SEHNR, CDR2 FQNEAQ (reference sequence). The V gene end was trimmed by 2 bases and the J gene end by 8 bases; junction bases not matched to a gene: 7. The CDR3 length is 15 residues. CDR3 amino acids: CASSLMAGGPDEQFF. Here the CDR3 DNA reads TGTGCCAGCAGCTTAATGGCGGGGGGGCCCGATGAGCAGTTCTTC.

The sample holds a few counts of this clonotype. The gene calls are TRBV5-1 and TRBJ2-3; the match to TRBD2 covers 8 bases. Germline loops: CDR1 SGHRS, CDR2 YFSETQ. V was pared by 4 bases and J by 4 bases, with 5 bases of the junction left unmatched. The CDR3 has 14 residues. CDR3 loop: CASSRTSWADTQYF. CDR3 coding DNA: TGCGCCAGCAGCCGGACTAGCTGGGCAGATACGCAGTATTTT.

About this clonotype itself: Relative to the germline gene, one junction end is altered; a read error may explain this. The chain couples TRBV20-1 to TRBJ2-6, with 9 bases fitting TRBD1. Germline V gene sequence: CDR1 DFQATT, CDR2 SNEGSKA (reference sequence). The CDR3 extends over 16 amino acids. In DNA form, the CDR3 reads TGCTGTGCCCTCGGACAGGGGAGCTCAGGGGCCAACGTCCTGACTTTC. Protein sequence: CCALGQGSSGANVLTF.

The chain employs TRBV6-5 and TRBJ1-2, with D uncertain. V gave up 2 bases and J gave up 4 bases, with 14 bases separating them. Germline loops: CDR1 MNHEY, CDR2 SVGAGI. This CDR3 comprises 15 residues. CDR3 nucleotide sequence: TGTGCCAGCAGTTACATGGCAGGAGGTAGCTATGGCTACACCTTC. Amino acid sequence: CASSYMAGGSYGYTF.

The table lists this clonotype with a few counts. The rearrangement links TRBV12-3 or TRBV12-4 to TRBJ2-2; no reliable D call. Trimming cost V 4 bases and J 4 bases, with 10 bases left between them. The CDR3 runs 14 residues. The chain's CDR3 is CASSSGTGTGELFF. CDR3 nucleotide sequence: TGTGCCAGCAGTTCCGGCACCGGCACCGGGGAGCTGTTTTTT.

This clonotype was detected many times. This sequence joins TRBV5-1 and TRBJ2-5; TRBD2 aligns across 14 bases. The V gene's germline CDR1 is SGHRS and CDR2 YFSETQ. The CDR3 consists of 18 residues. With 1 base clipped from V and 4 bases from J, the junction kept 9 bases outside the gene matches. The CDR3 DNA follows: TGCGCCAGCAGCTTGTTACCAGCCGGGACTAGCGGGGGAGAGACCCAGTACTTC. Translation gives CASSLLPAGTSGGETQYF.

This clonotype was found many times. The CDR3 DNA reads TGCGCCAGCAGCTACGGGGGGCCAAACACCGGGGAGCTGTTTTTT. Translated, it gives CASSYGGPNTGELFF. This rearrangement joins TRBV5-1 to TRBJ2-2, with D possibly matching TRBD2 (7 bases). Germline loops: CDR1 SGHRS, CDR2 YFSETQ. CDR3 length: 15 residues. The V and J ends lost 3 bases and 2 bases respectively, with 11 bases between them.

The chain links TRBV30 to TRBJ2-7; 7 bases fit TRBD2. This CDR3 region has 17 residues. V lost 3 bases, J lost 6 bases, and 20 bases stayed unmatched. The V gene's germline CDR1 is GTSNPN and CDR2 SVGIG (reference sequence). The CDR3 reads CAWSSALVPGLLPEQYF. The DNA for the CDR3 is TGTGCCTGGAGCAGCGCCTTGGTTCCGGGACTATTGCCCGAGCAGTACTTC. Full variable domain (rest looked up from reference TRBV30 and TRBJ2-7): SQTIHQWPATLVQPVGSPLSLECTVEGTSNPNLYWYRQAAGRGLQLLFYSVGIGQISSEVPQNLSASRPQDRQFILSSKKLLLSDSGFYLCAWSSALVPGLLPEQYFGPGTRLTVT.

This clonotype was found many times. The chain links TRBV7-2 to TRBJ2-7; D perhaps matches TRBD1 (6 bases). Germline CDR1 SGHTA, CDR2 FQGNSA. Trimming removed 0 bases from V and 0 bases from J, with 15 bases in between. The CDR3 is made up of 17 amino acids. CDR3 region: CASSLAPRQVYSYEQYF. The CDR3 bases are TGTGCCAGCAGCTTAGCCCCCAGACAGGTGTACTCCTACGAGCAGTACTTC.

The chain links TRBV27 to TRBJ1-5; no clear D gene. From germline, CDR1 is MNHEY and CDR2 SMNVEV (reference sequence). V was trimmed by 4 bases and J by 2 bases, leaving 12 bases between them. CDR3 length: 15 amino acids. As DNA, the CDR3 is TGTGCCAGCAGTTCTAGCGGGCCAGGCAATCAGCCCCAGCATTTT. Residues: CASSSSGPGNQPQHF.